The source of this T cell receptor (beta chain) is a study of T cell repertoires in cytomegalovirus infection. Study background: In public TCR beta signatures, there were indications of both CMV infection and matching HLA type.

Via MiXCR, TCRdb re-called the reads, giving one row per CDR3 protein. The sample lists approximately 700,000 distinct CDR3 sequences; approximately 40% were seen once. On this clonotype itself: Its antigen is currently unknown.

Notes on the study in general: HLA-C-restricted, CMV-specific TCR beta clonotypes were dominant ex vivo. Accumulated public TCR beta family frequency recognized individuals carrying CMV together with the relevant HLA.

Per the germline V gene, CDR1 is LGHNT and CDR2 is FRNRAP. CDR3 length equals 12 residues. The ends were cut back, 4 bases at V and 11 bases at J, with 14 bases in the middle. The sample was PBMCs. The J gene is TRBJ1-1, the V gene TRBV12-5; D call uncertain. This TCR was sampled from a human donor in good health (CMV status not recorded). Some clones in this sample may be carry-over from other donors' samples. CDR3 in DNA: TGTGCTAGTGGTTCAGGTCGGTCCCCCGCTTTCTTT. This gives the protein CASGSGRSPAFF.